Below are 24 T cell receptor beta chains sequenced from a single sample in a study of T cells in Graves' hyperthyroidism and ophthalmopathy. RNA transcripts yielded amplified TCR beta CDR3 regions. Using the HTBI primer set, a first-round RT-PCR was run on the TCR CDR3. TCRdb reprocessed the multiplex PCR reads via MiXCR and lists one record per CDR3 protein. The table shows 250,000 to 300,000 distinct CDR3 sequences, with 13% to 15% occurring only once. The sequencing sample was made of blood. The source is a woman in her 50s with Graves' hyperthyroidism that later progressed to Graves' ophthalmopathy.

At least ten counts were recorded for this clonotype. The V gene is TRBV20-1, the J gene TRBJ2-7, with D uncertain. CDR1 and CDR2 from the germline V gene are DFQATT and SNEGSKA (reference sequence). CDR3 length: 12 residues. V was clipped by 7 bases and J by 2 bases, with 12 bases between them. CDR3 in DNA: TGCAGTGGCAAGCGCCCAACCTACGAGCAGTACTTC. Its translation: CSGKRPTYEQYF.

The chain carries TRBV14 and TRBJ2-7; 9 bases map to TRBD1. Trimming removed 5 bases from V and 5 bases from J; junction bases left unmatched: 7. Germline V gives CDR1 SGHDN, CDR2 FVKESK. The CDR3 is made up of 14 amino acids. For the CDR3, the DNA is TGTGCCAGCAGCTTCCGGGACAGGGCCCACGAGCAGTACTTC. Translation gives CASSFRDRAHEQYF.

This clonotype was detected ten times or more. The chain joins TRBV24-1 to TRBJ2-5; TRBD2 matches 10 bases. This CDR3 has 15 residues. The V and J ends lost 5 bases and 1 base, in that order; junction bases with no gene match: 3. From germline, CDR1 is KGHDR and CDR2 SFDVKD. The CDR3 protein is CATSGAGGLQETQYF. The CDR3 nucleotides read TGTGCCACCAGTGGAGCGGGAGGGCTCCAAGAGACCCAGTACTTC.

This clonotype was seen ten or more times. CDR3 in amino acids: CASSKDTYNEQFF. As DNA, the CDR3 is TGCGCCAGCAGCAAGGACACATACAATGAGCAGTTCTTC. This chain uses TRBV5-1 with TRBJ2-1, with TRBD1 as a possible D gene (5 bases). CDR3 length: 13 residues. Germline-derived CDR1 and CDR2 are SGHRS and YFSETQ. Trimming took off 4 bases at V and 4 bases at J, with 9 bases between the two ends.

The V and J genes are TRBV15 and TRBJ1-1; possibly TRBD1 for D (6 bases). The V gene's germline CDR1 is LNHNV and CDR2 YYDKDF (reference sequence). V lost 2 bases and J 0 bases, leaving 10 bases between the germline ends. The CDR3 is 15 amino acids. CDR3 bases: TGTGCCACCAGCAGATGGGCAGGGGTGAACACTGAAGCTTTCTTT. Protein sequence: CATSRWAGVNTEAFF.

The chain is built from TRBV7-9 and TRBJ1-2; no clear D gene. CDR1 and CDR2 from the germline V gene are SEHNR and FQNEAQ (reference sequence). This CDR3 has 12 amino acids. V lost 5 bases, J lost 3 bases, and 7 bases lay in between. The CDR3 coding sequence is TGTGCCAGCAGCCGTGACCACTATGGCTACACCTTC. Amino acids: CASSRDHYGYTF.

This chain links TRBV10-3 with TRBJ1-1; D uncertain. This CDR3 comprises 13 residues. Looked up from germline, CDR1 is ENHRY and CDR2 is SYGVKD. The ends were cut back, 6 bases at V and 1 base at J, with 9 bases in the middle. The CDR3 sequence: CAISVTANTEAFF. The CDR3 DNA reads as TGTGCCATCAGCGTAACAGCGAACACTGAAGCTTTCTTT.

The CDR3 DNA follows: TGCGCCAGCAGCGCTGGTGGGGCCCGCACTGCCGGGGAGCTGTTTTTT. Translation gives CASSAGGARTAGELFF. V gene TRBV5-1 combines with J gene TRBJ2-2; possibly TRBD1 for D (5 bases). The CDR3 has 16 residues. Germline CDR1 reads SGHRS; CDR2 reads YFSETQ. Trimming shortened V by 4 bases and J by 6 bases, and 19 bases separated the two germline ends.

This clonotype was seen ten or more times. The J gene is TRBJ1-5, the V gene TRBV6-1, with 7 positions matching TRBD1. The V segment lost 6 bases and the J segment 0 bases; nucleotides outside the gene matches: 5. Germline V gene lookup returns CDR1 MNHNS and CDR2 SASEGT. This CDR3 has 15 amino acids. CDR3 coding DNA: TGTGCCAGCAGCTGGACAGGTTATAGCAATCAGCCCCAGCATTTT. Amino acids: CASSWTGYSNQPQHF.

This clonotype was counted at least ten times. This CDR3 reads CASRQGTGAIYGYTF. As DNA, the CDR3 is TGTGCCAGCAGGCAAGGGACAGGAGCCATCTATGGCTACACCTTC. The rearrangement joins TRBV2 to TRBJ1-2, with TRBD1 matching 8 bases. There are 15 residues in the CDR3. The germline CDR1 and CDR2 sequences are SNHLY and FYNNEI. The trim removed 6 bases at V and 4 bases at J, leaving 10 bases unmatched.

This clonotype was seen ten or more times. This chain joins TRBV28 and TRBJ2-7; D ambiguous. V lost 7 bases, J lost 3 bases, and 7 bases lay in between. The CDR3 totals 11 residues. The germline CDR1 and CDR2 sequences are MDHEN and SYDVKM. CDR3 in amino acids: CASNTHYEQYF. The DNA for the CDR3 is TGTGCCAGCAACACTCACTACGAGCAGTACTTC.

The chain joins TRBV9 to TRBJ1-6; possible D gene TRBD1, 5 bases. The germline V gene has CDR1 SGDLS and CDR2 YYNGEE. The CDR3 totals 14 residues. Between the trimmed V and J ends, which lost 0 bases and 9 bases, there was a span of 10 bases. Here the CDR3 reads CASSVVEGISPLHF. The CDR3 DNA sequence: TGTGCCAGCAGCGTAGTAGAGGGGATTTCACCCCTCCACTTT.

V is TRBV28 and J is TRBJ2-3; D is perhaps TRBD1 or TRBD2 (5 bases each). Germline loops: CDR1 MDHEN, CDR2 SYDVKM. Trimming took off 3 bases at V and 4 bases at J, with 11 bases between the two ends. This CDR3 comprises 14 residues. The CDR3 DNA reads TGTGCCAGCAGTTTGTGGGACGGGGCAGATACGCAGTATTTT. This translates into CASSLWDGADTQYF.

This clonotype has at least ten counts. This chain connects TRBV19 to TRBJ1-1, with 8 bases aligning to TRBD1. Germline CDR1 and CDR2: LNHDA and SQIVND (reference sequence). CDR3 length: 15 residues. Losses at the gene ends were 1 base for V and 1 base for J; bases not matched to a gene: 2. The CDR3 protein is CASSIVGQGNTEAFF. DNA of the CDR3: TGTGCCAGTAGTATAGTCGGACAGGGGAACACTGAAGCTTTCTTT.

Ten or more counts support this clonotype. This chain uses TRBV6-1 with TRBJ2-7, with 8 bases lining up with TRBD1. Losses at the gene ends were 9 bases for V and 4 bases for J; bases not matched to a gene: 8. Looked up from germline, CDR1 is MNHNS and CDR2 is SASEGT. There are 13 residues in the CDR3. The CDR3 region has the DNA TGTGCCAGTAACCGACAGGGGAGGTACGAGCAGTACTTC. Its protein is CASNRQGRYEQYF.

At least ten counts were recorded for this clonotype. V usage is TRBV2 and J usage is TRBJ2-7; 12 bases fit TRBD2. V trimming: 10 bases; J trimming: 1 base; junction bases outside the gene matches: 5. The CDR3 is 14 residues long. Germline V gene sequence: CDR1 SNHLY, CDR2 FYNNEI. CDR3 DNA sequence: TGTGCCACCGCTAGCGGGAGGGTATCCTACGAGCAGTACTTC. This encodes CATASGRVSYEQYF.

This clonotype was counted many times. The rearrangement joins TRBV12-3 or TRBV12-4 to TRBJ2-1; D remains ambiguous. The CDR3 spans 14 residues. V lost 1 base and J lost 9, with 13 bases in between. The CDR3 DNA follows: TGTGCCAGCAGTTTAGACCCCACTTACCCTGAGCAGTTCTTC. It is translated as CASSLDPTYPEQFF.

The chain has TRBV9 and TRBJ2-3; TRBD1 or TRBD2 may be the D gene (6 bases each). Germline assignment: CDR1 SGDLS and CDR2 YYNGEE. This CDR3 comprises 15 residues. Trimming cost V 1 base and J 4 bases, with 13 bases left between them. The CDR3: CASSVQGGSADTQYF. The CDR3 DNA is TGTGCCAGCAGCGTACAAGGGGGGTCGGCAGATACGCAGTATTTT. Full variable domain (outside the CDR3, taken from reference TRBV9 and TRBJ2-3): DSGVTQTPKHLITATGQRVTLRCSPRSGDLSVYWYQQSLDQGLQFLIQYYNGEERAKGNILERFSAQQFPDLHSELNLSSLELGDSALYFCASSVQGGSADTQYFGPGTRLTVL.

This clonotype has ten or more counts. This rearrangement joins TRBV20-1 to TRBJ1-1; 7 positions match TRBD1. CDR1 and CDR2 from the germline V gene are DFQATT and SNEGSKA (reference sequence). The CDR3 sequence is 12 residues long. J gave up 6 bases and V 3 bases, and 4 bases lay outside the gene matches. The CDR3 loop is CSARTGFPEAFF. The CDR3 region has the DNA TGCAGTGCTAGGACAGGGTTCCCTGAAGCTTTCTTT.

This clonotype was found a few times. Just one base apart from a much larger clone, this may be a read error. The V and J genes are TRBV28 and TRBJ2-7; D could derive from TRBD1 or TRBD2 (7 bases each). V shed 2 bases and J shed 9 bases, with 17 bases lying between them. This CDR3 region has 14 residues. The germline CDR1 and CDR2 sequences are MDHEN and SYDVKM. The CDR3 spells CASSLDQGGVGQYF. The CDR3 DNA is TGTGCCAGCAGTTTAGACCAGGGGGGGGTCGGGCAGTACTTC. Full variable domain (remainder filled in from reference TRBV28 and TRBJ2-7): DVKVTQSSRYLVKRTGEKVFLECVQDMDHENMFWYRQDPGLGLRLIYFSYDVKMKEKGDIPEGYSVSREKKERFSLILESASTNQTSMYLCASSLDQGGVGQYFGPGTRLTVT.

This chain links TRBV27 with TRBJ1-4; tentative D call: TRBD1 (5 bases). The V gene's germline CDR1 is MNHEY and CDR2 SMNVEV (reference sequence). This CDR3 contains 16 residues. Trimming took 5 bases from V and 0 from J, leaving 13 bases between them. The CDR3, as DNA: TGTGCCAGCAGTCCCCTGACAGTCTCAACTAATGAAAAACTGTTTTTT. Translation: CASSPLTVSTNEKLFF.

This clonotype has at least ten counts. This chain links TRBV20-1 with TRBJ2-7; 8 nucleotides match TRBD1. The J segment lost 3 bases and the V segment lost 6 bases, leaving 10 bases of the junction unmatched. Germline V lookup: CDR1 DFQATT, CDR2 SNEGSKA (reference sequence). The CDR3 runs to 14 residues. CDR3 residues: CSARSGTGVYEQYF. The DNA of the CDR3 is TGCAGTGCCAGATCCGGGACAGGCGTCTACGAGCAGTACTTC.

Regarding this clonotype: One end of the junction is discordant with germline, which a read error may explain. The CDR3 coding sequence is TGTGCCAGCAGCGCCGGTGACGGGGGGCTCGACAATAAGCAGTTCTTC. Protein product: CASSAGDGGLDNKQFF. The rearrangement joins TRBV13 to TRBJ2-1, with D possibly being TRBD2 (7 bases). CDR3 length equals 16 residues. Germline V CDR1 and CDR2: PRHDT, FYEKMQ (reference sequence).

This clonotype was counted at least ten times. The chain couples TRBV28 to TRBJ1-2, with 7 bases aligning to TRBD1. The CDR3 has 14 amino acids. Germline trimming cut 10 bases from V and 6 bases from J; bases unmatched to any gene: 14. Germline V gene sequence: CDR1 MDHEN, CDR2 SYDVKM. As DNA, the CDR3 is TGTGCCACTGACCCCAGGGTAGGGGGCAATGGCTACACCTTC. It translates to CATDPRVGGNGYTF.